The T cell receptor (beta chain) under discussion was sequenced for a study of OX40 agonist ivuxolimab in advanced cancers. Study-wide context: Among those enrolled, mean age was around 60 years (range about 23 to 79) and 75% to 90% were male.

Using immunoSEQ multiplex PCR, the repertoire was profiled, and TCRdb retains in-frame clones only, with some absent. The sample consists of about 36,000 clones, about 88% of them appearing once. As to this clone: Its antigen is undetermined.

CDR3 length: 15 residues. Germline V gene sequence: CDR1 MRHNA, CDR2 SNTAGT. Trimming pared 3 bases from V and 3 bases from J, leaving 15 bases between. Systemic immunosuppression or autoimmune disease history was grounds to exclude patients. General study findings and limits: The mean number of expanded clones was higher in CD8+ T cells than in CD4+.

This TCR was recovered from an adult with an advanced solid tumor such as melanoma, head and neck, liver or kidney cancer. This material consisted of CD4+ or CD8+ T cells sorted from blood, taken in a trial of the OX40 agonist ivuxolimab. The chain has TRBV6-4 and TRBJ2-7; D not certain. The CDR3 DNA is TGTGCCAGCAGTGAAGCTCTGGTTCTGAGCTACGAGCAGTACTTC. This sequence encodes CASSEALVLSYEQYF.